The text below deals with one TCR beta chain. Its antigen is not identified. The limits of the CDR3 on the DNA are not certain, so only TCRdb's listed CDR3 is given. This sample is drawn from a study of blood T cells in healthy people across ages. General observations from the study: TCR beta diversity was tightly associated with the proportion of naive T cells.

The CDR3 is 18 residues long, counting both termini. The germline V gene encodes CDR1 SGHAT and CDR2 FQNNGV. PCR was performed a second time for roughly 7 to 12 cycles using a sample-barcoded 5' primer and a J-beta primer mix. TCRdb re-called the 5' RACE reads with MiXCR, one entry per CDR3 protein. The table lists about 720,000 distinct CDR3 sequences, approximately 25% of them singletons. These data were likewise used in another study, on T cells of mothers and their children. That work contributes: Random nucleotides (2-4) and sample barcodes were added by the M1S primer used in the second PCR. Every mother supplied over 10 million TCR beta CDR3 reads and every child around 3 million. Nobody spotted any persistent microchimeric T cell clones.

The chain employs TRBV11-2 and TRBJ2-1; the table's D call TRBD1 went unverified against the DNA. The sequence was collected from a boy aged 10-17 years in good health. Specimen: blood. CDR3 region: CASSLFLSQRGLSRTQYF.